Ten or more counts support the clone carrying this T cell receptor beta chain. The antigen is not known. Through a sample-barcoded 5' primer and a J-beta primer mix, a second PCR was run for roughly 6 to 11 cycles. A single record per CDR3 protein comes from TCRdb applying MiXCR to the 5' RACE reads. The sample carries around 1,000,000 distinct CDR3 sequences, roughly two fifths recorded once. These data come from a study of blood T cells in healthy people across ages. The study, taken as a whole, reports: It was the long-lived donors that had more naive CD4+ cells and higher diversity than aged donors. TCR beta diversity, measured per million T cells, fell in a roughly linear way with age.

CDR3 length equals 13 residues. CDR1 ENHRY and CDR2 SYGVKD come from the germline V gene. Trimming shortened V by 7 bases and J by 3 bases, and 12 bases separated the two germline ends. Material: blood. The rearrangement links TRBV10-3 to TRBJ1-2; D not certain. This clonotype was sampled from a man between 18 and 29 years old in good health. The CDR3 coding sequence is TGTGCCATCAAGCCCCAGTCTTACTATGGCTACACCTTC. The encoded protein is CAIKPQSYYGYTF.